The clone carrying this T cell receptor (beta chain) was counted a single time. In the original analysis: Counts of nucleated cells, estimated from reference gene primer amplification, were obtained. The data were produced by immunoSEQ multiplex PCR, yet TCRdb's version contains in-frame clones alone and is incomplete. The V and J calls and clone size are taken from that table; D and trimming were inferred from the DNA. In the table there are 95,000 to 100,000 clones, about nine tenths of which are singletons. This entry comes from a study of blood T cell repertoires in COVID-19. Study at large: The United States, Italy and Spain were the sources of the acute and convalescent COVID-19 samples. PBMCs, B-cell-depleted T cells, or T cells were the source of the cDNA or gDNA that made up the material.

Germline values: CDR1 SNHLY, CDR2 FYNNEI. The V gene end was trimmed by 6 bases and the J gene end by 6 bases; junction bases not matched to a gene: 7. The CDR3 consists of 13 residues. Sequenced sample: peripheral blood. This clonotype was sampled from a man in his fifties with acute or convalescent COVID-19. The V gene is TRBV2, the J gene TRBJ1-2; 7 bases line up with TRBD1. CDR3 sequence reads: CASRTQGTDGYTF. CDR3 DNA sequence: TGTGCCAGCAGGACACAGGGGACCGATGGCTACACCTTC.